A single T cell receptor (beta chain) is shown here with its context. What it binds is unknown. The sample belongs to a study of T cells in localized non-small cell lung cancer. Study results and limitations: Among the top 100 tumor clones, a median approximately 60 appeared in adjacent lung.

The CDR3 runs to 15 residues. The table came from immunoSEQ multiplex PCR; TCRdb's copy has only in-frame clones and leaves some out. The data show roughly 66,000 clones, with 90% seen just once and around 1.8% held by the top ten. The rearrangement joins TRBV21-1 to TRBJ2-5; TRBD1 reflects the table's D call only, with no check against the DNA. TRBV21-1 is labeled a pseudogene. The sample was peripheral blood, taken before any cancer treatment. The TCR sequence derives from a woman aged 35-75 years with stage I lung adenocarcinoma. CDR3 loop: CASSKTKWDIETQYF. The CDR3 coding sequence is TGTGCCAGCAGCAAAACTAAATGGGACATAGAGACCCAGTACTTC.